This TCR beta chain was sequenced during a study of Ad26.COV2.S vaccination and SARS-CoV-2 variants (dated by TCRdb to about 2021). Regarding the research as a whole: Donors in the vaccine arm were drawn from COV1001, a multicentre, randomized, double-blind, placebo-controlled phase I-IIa trial testing Ad26.COV2.S in healthy adults. Participants in the trial were split at random into five groups of five each, receiving low-dose or high-dose Ad26.COV2.S once or twice, or else placebo on both occasions. Investigators did not know the trial group allocation while performing experiments and assessing outcomes. TCRbeta repertoire sequencing served as the tool for gauging how specific and how broad the SARS-CoV-2-reactive T cell receptors were following Ad26.COV2.S vaccination. The TCR-sequenced set comprised around 30 samples: around 20 Ad26.COV2.S vaccine recipients, 5 placebo recipients and 8 SARS-CoV-2 convalescent individuals. Ad26.COV2.S was administered intramuscularly at a dose of 5x10^10 or 1x10^11 viral particles, either as one shot or as two shots given 56 days apart. Overall results and qualifications from the work: Compared with placebo recipients, Ad26.COV2.S recipients showed higher spike-specific TCR breadth (P = 0.0014). The authors noted that the TCR breadth and depth analyses may have underestimated total T cell responses. Vaccine and placebo recipients had similar non-spike TCR breadth, a finding consistent with the vaccine containing only spike. The study was not powered for comparison of responses between vaccine doses or regimens. Substantial breadth of spike-specific CD8+ and CD4+ T cell responses was reported after vaccination.

The sample's treatment or condition label, decoded: around 19 received Ad26.COV2.S at low or high dose, single or two shots; 5 received placebo; per-sample allocation not given. Repertoires of vaccine and placebo recipients were sequenced from samples taken on day 63 after the first injection. Cohort 1b enrolled some 25 adults aged 18-55 years at a single site in Boston, USA, between 29 July and 7 August 2020. Ad26.COV2.S was a replication-incompetent adenovirus type 26 vector that expressed a prefusion-stabilized SARS-CoV-2 spike protein derived from the original Wuhan strain. The immunoSEQ Assay was the method used to sequence TCRbeta CDR3 regions. After extraction, genomic DNA underwent amplification by bias-controlled multiplex PCR, followed by high-throughput sequencing. Per the authors' processing: To quantify the absolute abundance of every unique TCRbeta CDR3 region, sequences were collapsed and filtered. Usable DNA was measured by amplifying reference genes present in all nucleated cells, and TCRbeta template counts were normalized to that usable DNA to estimate T cell fraction. Repertoire TCRs were annotated as SARS-CoV-2-specific when V gene, CDR3 amino acid sequence and J gene were exactly matched to a known reactive TCR set. The reference SARS-CoV-2 TCR set was derived from MIRA and filtered for enrichment in COVID-19-positive ImmuneCODE repertoires, a step that removed public or cross-reactive TCRs. Using the MIRA antigens, annotated TCRs were further analysed by specific ORF or by position within an ORF. Breadth was defined as the number of annotated unique rearrangements divided by the total number of unique productive rearrangements, and depth was defined as the summed frequency of the annotated unique rearrangements. Two-sided Wilcoxon rank-sum tests were applied when comparing TCR breadth between groups. The table comes from immuneACCESS by way of TCRdb, which keeps in-frame sequences with V and J called. Part of the clones is missing from these tables; in studies checked, under half for an unresolved V gene and the rest for unknown reasons. The V and J calls and the clone size are those of that table, but D and trimming were determined from the DNA. The sample records a few hundred thousand clones, about nine tenths of which are singletons. The top ten hold roughly an eighth of the sample.

The V end gives up 1 base and the J end 5 bases, leaving 11 bases in the junction not matched to a gene. CDR1 and CDR2 (MGHDK, SYGVNS) derive from the germline V gene. Counted from cysteine to phenylalanine, this CDR3 has 17 amino acids. Here the CDR3 DNA is all that survives: 51 bases in frame from base 1. To note about this clone: Its cognate antigen has yet to be identified. Per-base qualities were not stored, and no clone one base away is much larger.

This TCR came from a person aged 18-60 years who received the Ad26.COV2.S COVID-19 vaccine or a placebo. The sequences come from peripheral blood, collected in a trial of Ad26.COV2.S vaccine versus placebo. Here the chain combines TRBV25-1 and TRBJ2-7; TRBD1 lines up with 10 middle nucleotides. The DNA sequence is as follows: TGTGCCAGCAGTGAATTGGAGGGGGACAGGGGCTCTGACGAGCAGTACTTC. Its protein product is CASSELEGDRGSDEQYF.